The 22 T cell receptor beta chains below come from one sample, sequenced in a study of long-term antiretroviral therapy in people with HIV. Sequencing relied on immunoSEQ assay v3.0, run at survey level. Produced via immunoSEQ multiplex PCR; TCRdb's table is partial and in-frame only. The table shows roughly 28,000 clones, with more than 70% occurring only once. Specimen: unsorted PBMCs, collected 1.5 years before starting antiretroviral therapy. The receptors shown here come from a man between 18 and 29 years old with HIV.

The rearrangement uses TRBV5-8 and TRBJ2-2; D is uncertain. Trimming left V 0 bases short and J 2 bases short, with 5 bases between. Looked up from germline, CDR1 is SGHTS and CDR2 is YDEGEE. This CDR3 spans 14 amino acids. The CDR3 reads CASSLVDNTGELFF. CDR3 DNA sequence: TGTGCCAGCAGCTTGGTGGACAACACCGGGGAGCTGTTTTTT.

This clone was seen a single time. The chain employs TRBV29-1 and TRBJ2-1, with TRBD2 matching over 14 bases. CDR3 length: 21 amino acids. J lost 0 bases, V lost 5 bases, and 18 bases had no gene match. Germline V gene data show CDR1 as SQVTM and CDR2 as ANQGSEA. The CDR3 loop reads CSVIYLDPGTSGGLSYNEQFF. The CDR3 DNA sequence: TGCAGCGTTATTTACCTAGATCCCGGGACTAGCGGGGGCCTCTCCTACAATGAGCAGTTCTTC.

The chain carries TRBV7-3 and TRBJ2-2; TRBD1 matches 7 bases. Germline V gene data show CDR1 as SGHTA and CDR2 as FQGTGA. The V and J ends lost 3 bases and 0 bases, in that order; junction bases with no gene match: 4. The CDR3 contains 16 residues. In nucleotides, the CDR3 is TGTGCCAGCAGCTTCGGACAGGTCGCGAACACCGGGGAGCTGTTTTTT. Residues: CASSFGQVANTGELFF.

This clone has only one observation. This CDR3 is CASSPGLNKKTGQYF. The CDR3 coding sequence is TGCGCCAGCAGCCCCGGGCTTAACAAGAAGACGGGCCAGTACTTC. The chain is built from TRBV4-1 and TRBJ2-5; no firm D call. The CDR3 runs to 15 residues. Trimming removed 4 bases from V and 10 bases from J, with 22 bases in between. In germline, CDR1 is MGHRA, CDR2 YSYEKL.

DNA of the CDR3: TGTGCCAGTGCGCCGCTCGGGCTCCATAGCAATCAGCCCCAGCATTTT. Protein product: CASAPLGLHSNQPQHF. The rearrangement joins TRBV27 to TRBJ1-5; D call uncertain. In germline, CDR1 is MNHEY, CDR2 SMNVEV (reference sequence). The CDR3 is 16 residues long. V was pared by 9 bases and J by 0 bases, with 18 bases between.

The rearrangement joins TRBV5-1 to TRBJ2-1; D might be TRBD1 (6 bases). The CDR3 totals 13 residues. V lost 8 bases and J 6 bases, leaving 15 bases between the germline ends. CDR1 is SGHRS and CDR2 is YFSETQ in the germline V gene. Here the CDR3 reads CASYPGAGNEQFF. The CDR3 coding sequence is TGCGCCAGTTATCCAGGGGCAGGCAATGAGCAGTTCTTC.

V and J are TRBV2 and TRBJ2-5; unclear D gene. Trimming shortened V by 2 bases and J by 0 bases, and 1 base separated the two germline ends. This CDR3 region has 12 residues. Germline V lookup: CDR1 SNHLY, CDR2 FYNNEI. CDR3 in amino acids: CASSENQETQYF. The CDR3 bases are TGTGCCAGCAGTGAAAACCAAGAGACCCAGTACTTC.

The chain combines TRBV4-3 with TRBJ2-3; D remains unclear. The germline V and J ends were trimmed by 2 bases and 2 bases, with 8 bases remaining between them. CDR3 length: 14 residues. CDR1 is LGHNA, CDR2 YSLEER, per germline. The CDR3 sequence: CASSQSAPTDTQYF. As DNA, the CDR3 is TGCGCCAGCAGCCAATCTGCCCCCACAGATACGCAGTATTTT.

The chain is built from TRBV28 and TRBJ2-2; 12 bases are a match to TRBD2. CDR3 length: 15 amino acids. From germline, CDR1 is MDHEN and CDR2 SYDVKM. J lost 5 bases, V lost 8 bases, and 6 bases had no gene match. In DNA form, the CDR3 reads TGTGCCAGCCGACCTAGCGGGAGGGCGACCGGGGAGCTGTTTTTT. Translated: CASRPSGRATGELFF.

The chain couples TRBV5-4 to TRBJ1-1; tentative D call: TRBD1 (5 bases). CDR1 SGHNT and CDR2 YYREEE come from the germline V gene (reference sequence). Deletions cut 0 bases from V and 0 bases from J, with 18 bases between. The CDR3 totals 18 residues. The chain's CDR3 is CASSLEPGRNLMNTEAFF. CDR3 nucleotide sequence: TGTGCCAGCAGCTTGGAACCGGGACGGAATCTTATGAACACTGAAGCTTTCTTT.

Only a few counts were recorded for this clone. The chain has TRBV21-1 and TRBJ2-7; TRBD2 reflects the table's D call only, with no check against the DNA. TRBV21-1 is described as a pseudogene. This CDR3 comprises 17 residues. The CDR3 DNA reads as TGTGCCAGCAGCAGGGACTGGAGGACCGTACTTATCTACGAGCAGTACTTC. It is translated as CASSRDWRTVLIYEQYF.

J is TRBJ2-3 and V is TRBV27; D is unclear. CDR1 is MNHEY, CDR2 SMNVEV, per germline (reference sequence). The V gene lost 2 bases and the J gene lost 3 bases, with 12 bases spanning the gap. This CDR3 is built from 15 residues. The CDR3 DNA sequence: TGTGCCAGCAGTTTAGGATCTAGTGGTACAGATACGCAGTATTTT. The encoded protein is CASSLGSSGTDTQYF.

The chain employs TRBV9 and TRBJ2-3; 9 nucleotides agree with TRBD2. Germline lookup yields CDR1 SGDLS and CDR2 YYNGEE. CDR3 length: 16 amino acids. The V gene end was trimmed by 1 base and the J gene end by 5 bases; junction bases not matched to a gene: 8. CDR3 sequence (DNA): TGTGCCAGCAGCGTATTAGCGGGGGCCCAAGTAGATACGCAGTATTTT. Protein product: CASSVLAGAQVDTQYF. Variable domain in full (rest from reference TRBV9 and TRBJ2-3): DSGVTQTPKHLITATGQRVTLRCSPRSGDLSVYWYQQSLDQGLQFLIQYYNGEERAKGNILERFSAQQFPDLHSELNLSSLELGDSALYFCASSVLAGAQVDTQYFGPGTRLTVL.

This clone was counted a few times. The chain couples TRBV6-1 to TRBJ2-4, with 8 bases that match TRBD1. CDR3 length: 14 amino acids. Trimming removed 3 bases from V and 6 bases from J; junction bases left unmatched: 4. Germline loops: CDR1 MNHNS, CDR2 SASEGT. CDR3 in amino acids: CASSEYRGINIQYF. DNA of the CDR3: TGTGCCAGCAGTGAGTACAGGGGGATAAACATTCAGTACTTC.

The chain employs TRBV9 and TRBJ1-1; the D gene is possibly TRBD1 (6 bases). Germline CDR1 and CDR2: SGDLS and YYNGEE. The CDR3 spans 16 residues. Between the trimmed V and J ends, which lost 0 bases and 0 bases, there was a span of 12 bases. Written as DNA, the CDR3 is TGTGCCAGCAGCGTAGGGGCGGGGGGCATGAACACTGAAGCTTTCTTT. Its protein product is CASSVGAGGMNTEAFF. The variable domain in full, completed from reference TRBV9 and TRBJ1-1, reads DSGVTQTPKHLITATGQRVTLRCSPRSGDLSVYWYQQSLDQGLQFLIQYYNGEERAKGNILERFSAQQFPDLHSELNLSSLELGDSALYFCASSVGAGGMNTEAFFGQGTRLTVV.

The CDR3 loop is CASRQRPPPNTGELFF. In DNA, the CDR3 is TGTGCCAGCAGACAAAGACCGCCTCCGAACACCGGGGAGCTGTTTTTT. The chain employs TRBV27 and TRBJ2-2; no clear D. Trimming took 6 bases from V and 0 from J, leaving 14 bases between them. This CDR3 spans 16 amino acids. Germline CDR1 is MNHEY and CDR2 is SMNVEV (reference sequence).

This chain uses TRBV9 with TRBJ1-2; 7 bases line up with TRBD1. V was pared by 0 bases and J by 5 bases, with 10 bases of the junction left unmatched. From germline, CDR1 is SGDLS and CDR2 YYNGEE. CDR3 length: 16 residues. CDR3 sequence reads: CASSVALAGQPYGYTF. DNA for the CDR3: TGTGCCAGCAGCGTAGCTTTAGCGGGACAGCCTTATGGCTACACCTTC.

This clone has more than one count but fewer than ten. The CDR3 DNA reads TGCAGCGTTGAAGATTACGGGGGGCGGAACACTGAAGCTTTCTTT. Protein product: CSVEDYGGRNTEAFF. The chain couples TRBV29-1 to TRBJ1-1; maybe TRBD1 (6 bases). This CDR3 has 15 amino acids. V lost 0 bases to trimming and J lost 1 base, with 12 bases between them. The germline V gene encodes CDR1 SQVTM and CDR2 ANQGSEA.

The chain employs TRBV6-5 and TRBJ2-7, with a possible D match to TRBD2 (6 bases). Between the trimmed V and J ends, which lost 0 bases and 2 bases, there was a span of 11 bases. CDR1 and CDR2 (germline): MNHEY, SVGAGI. The CDR3 is made up of 15 amino acids. Written as DNA, the CDR3 is TGTGCCAGCAGTTACTCGGAGGGCAGAGCCTACGAGCAGTACTTC. Translation: CASSYSEGRAYEQYF.

This chain connects TRBV7-9 to TRBJ2-2, with TRBD1 matching over 8 bases. The V and J ends lost 8 bases and 1 base, in that order; junction bases with no gene match: 3. The CDR3 runs to 14 residues. Germline CDR1 is SEHNR and CDR2 is FQNEAQ (reference sequence). CDR3 nucleotides: TGTGCCAGCCGAGGGACAGGGAACACCGGGGAGCTGTTTTTT. Residues: CASRGTGNTGELFF.

The V call is TRBV19, the J call TRBJ2-7; 9 bases line up with TRBD2. V lost 1 base, J lost 6 bases, and 16 bases stayed unmatched. The CDR3 totals 18 residues. Germline V gene sequence: CDR1 LNHDA, CDR2 SQIVND (reference sequence). CDR3 sequence (DNA): TGTGCCAGTAGTATAGTAGGTAGCGGGAGCAGTGTGGGCGGCGAGCAGTACTTC. The encoded protein is CASSIVGSGSSVGGEQYF.

J is TRBJ1-1 and V is TRBV4-3, with a tentative D call TRBD1 (6 bases). Trimming pared 3 bases from V and 5 bases from J, leaving 16 bases between. The CDR3 consists of 15 residues. From germline, CDR1 is LGHNA and CDR2 YSLEER. In DNA form, the CDR3 reads TGCGCCAGCAGCCAGGGTGGACAGTGGAATACTGAAGCTTTCTTT. It encodes CASSQGGQWNTEAFF.